Each of the 20 T cell receptor beta chains below was sequenced from the same sample in a study of T cell changes during pregnancy in multiple sclerosis. Using immunoSEQ multiplex PCR, the repertoire was profiled, and TCRdb retains in-frame clones only, with some absent. Among fewer than 90,000 clones listed, about 93% were seen once. The sequenced sample was peripheral blood, obtained after pregnancy. The source is a female donor in good health, enrolled as a control in a pregnancy study.

This clone was counted between two and nine times. The chain links TRBV4-2 to TRBJ2-3, with 10 bases matching TRBD2. Looked up from germline, CDR1 is LGHNA and CDR2 is YNFKEQ. After removal of 0 bases from V and 1 base from J, the junction contained 1 base not matched to a gene. The CDR3 spans 16 residues. This CDR3 reads CASSQDLAGGTDTQYF. CDR3 sequence (DNA): TGTGCCAGCAGCCAAGATCTAGCGGGAGGCACAGATACGCAGTATTTT.

This chain joins TRBV6-1 and TRBJ1-5, with D unclear. The CDR3 consists of 15 residues. Trimming left V 2 bases short and J 1 base short, with 9 bases between. The V gene's germline CDR1 is MNHNS and CDR2 SASEGT. This chain's CDR3 is CASSEYGGSNQPQHF. In DNA, the CDR3 is TGTGCCAGCAGTGAATACGGCGGAAGCAATCAGCCCCAGCATTTT.

V gene TRBV18 combines with J gene TRBJ2-7; 10 positions match TRBD1. CDR1 is KGHSH, CDR2 LQKENI, per germline. V lost 6 bases to trimming and J lost 3 bases; unmatched junction nucleotides: 5. This CDR3 has 14 amino acids. CDR3 coding DNA: TGTGCCAGCTCGCCGGGACAGGGGATCTACGAGCAGTACTTC. This encodes CASSPGQGIYEQYF. Filled out from reference TRBV18 and TRBJ2-7, the complete variable domain reads NAGVMQNPRHLVRRRGQEARLRCSPMKGHSHVYWYRQLPEEGLKFMVYLQKENIIDESGMPKERFSAEFPKEGPSILRIQQVVRGDSAAYFCASSPGQGIYEQYFGPGTRLTVT.

The chain links TRBV7-6 to TRBJ2-2, with 12 bases lining up with TRBD2. Germline CDR1 SGHVS, CDR2 FNYEAQ. Germline trimming cut 5 bases from V and 5 bases from J; bases unmatched to any gene: 6. The CDR3 sequence is 16 residues long. The CDR3 sequence is CASSPRLAGVTGELFF. CDR3 nucleotide sequence: TGTGCCAGCAGCCCCCGACTAGCGGGAGTGACCGGGGAGCTGTTTTTT.

The chain recombines TRBV28 with TRBJ2-5; D is possibly TRBD2 (5 bases). Germline V gene sequence: CDR1 MDHEN, CDR2 SYDVKM. V was shortened by 2 bases and J by 2 bases, with 9 bases between the two germline ends. The CDR3 runs 14 residues. In DNA, the CDR3 is TGTGCCAGCAGTTTAGAGGGTTGGCAAGAGACCCAGTACTTC. It translates to CASSLEGWQETQYF.

The gene calls are TRBV28 and TRBJ2-5; D is perhaps TRBD2 (6 bases). The V gene's germline CDR1 is MDHEN and CDR2 SYDVKM. This CDR3 region has 16 residues. V shed 5 bases and J shed 5 bases, with 21 bases lying between them. This CDR3 reads CASSEPGGRIGETQYF. CDR3 coding DNA: TGTGCCAGCAGTGAACCTGGGGGGAGGATCGGCGAGACCCAGTACTTC.

Only one count was recorded for this clone. The rearrangement links TRBV2 to TRBJ2-3; D is uncertain. V gave up 5 bases and J gave up 7 bases, with 19 bases separating them. The CDR3 is 15 residues long. Germline V gene lookup returns CDR1 SNHLY and CDR2 FYNNEI. CDR3 coding DNA: TGTGCCAGCAGTTTAGCTCCTGCGTCTAGAAATACGCAGTATTTT. This translates into CASSLAPASRNTQYF.

Remarks on this clone: The junction departs from the called germline gene at one end, perhaps through a read error. The chain is built from TRBV2 and TRBJ2-7, with 10 bases identical to TRBD2. This CDR3 is built from 14 residues. Germline V gene data show CDR1 as SNHLY and CDR2 as FYNNEI. CDR3 protein: CASSFESGGGGEGF. CDR3 DNA sequence: TGTGCCAGCAGTTTCGAGAGCGGGGGGGGCGGAGAGGGCTTC.

The chain carries TRBV28 and TRBJ1-5; D not certain. The CDR3 extends over 13 amino acids. The germline gives CDR1 MDHEN, CDR2 SYDVKM. V shed 1 base and J shed 6 bases, with 7 bases lying between them. CDR3 DNA sequence: TGTGCCAGCAGTTTATCTGGGCGTCAGCCCCAGCATTTT. It codes for CASSLSGRQPQHF. Full variable domain (outside the CDR3, taken from reference TRBV28 and TRBJ1-5): DVKVTQSSRYLVKRTGEKVFLECVQDMDHENMFWYRQDPGLGLRLIYFSYDVKMKEKGDIPEGYSVSREKKERFSLILESASTNQTSMYLCASSLSGRQPQHFGDGTRLSIL.

The chain has TRBV28 and TRBJ1-5; possible D gene TRBD1, 5 bases. The CDR3 contains 13 residues. Trimming removed 10 bases from V and 9 bases from J, with 19 bases in between. From germline, CDR1 is MDHEN and CDR2 SYDVKM. CDR3 sequence (DNA): TGTGCCACCACCCTGGGGGGGTACGGGCCCCAGCATTTT. Its protein product is CATTLGGYGPQHF.

The chain joins TRBV19 to TRBJ1-5; no clear D. The CDR3 runs to 16 residues. V lost 1 base and J lost 1, with 11 bases in between. Germline values: CDR1 LNHDA, CDR2 SQIVND (reference sequence). The CDR3 bases are TGTGCCAGTAGTATAGTCGGGGAGGGAAGCAATCAGCCCCAGCATTTT. It is translated as CASSIVGEGSNQPQHF.

The V gene is TRBV18, the J gene TRBJ2-2; 9 bases are shared with TRBD1. V was clipped by 4 bases and J by 4 bases; unmatched bases: 7. This CDR3 spans 16 amino acids. From germline, CDR1 is KGHSH and CDR2 LQKENI. DNA of the CDR3: TGTGCCAGCTCACTAGGACAGGGGACGAGCACCGGGGAGCTGTTTTTT. Amino acid sequence: CASSLGQGTSTGELFF.

The chain uses TRBV19 and TRBJ2-3, with 8 bases identical to TRBD1. Looked up from germline, CDR1 is LNHDA and CDR2 is SQIVND (reference sequence). J lost 1 base, V lost 6 bases, and 6 bases had no gene match. The length of the CDR3 is 15 residues. CDR3 in DNA: TGTGCCAGTAGGGATAAGACAGGGGGCACAGATACGCAGTATTTT. Translation gives CASRDKTGGTDTQYF.

The chain recombines TRBV6-1 with TRBJ1-2; no definite D call. The ends were cut back, 4 bases at V and 5 bases at J, with 14 bases in the middle. The CDR3 contains 14 residues. Germline values: CDR1 MNHNS, CDR2 SASEGT. CDR3 coding DNA: TGTGCCAGCAGTGGCCGGGAGTATTGGTATGGCTACACCTTC. This sequence encodes CASSGREYWYGYTF.

This chain joins TRBV5-1 and TRBJ2-3; TRBD1 might be the D (5 bases). The CDR3 has 16 residues. The V gene's germline CDR1 is SGHRS and CDR2 YFSETQ. The germline V and J ends were trimmed by 4 bases and 0 bases, with 15 bases remaining between them. CDR3 in amino acids: CASSPGILASTDTQYF. In DNA form, the CDR3 reads TGCGCCAGCAGCCCAGGGATATTAGCTAGCACAGATACGCAGTATTTT.

V gene TRBV2 combines with J gene TRBJ1-4; a possible D gene is TRBD1 (5 bases). This CDR3 region has 16 residues. Trimming took off 4 bases at V and 5 bases at J, with 17 bases between the two ends. Germline CDR1 SNHLY, CDR2 FYNNEI. The CDR3 sequence: CASSVRLRAGNEKLFF. The CDR3 DNA follows: TGTGCCAGCAGTGTTCGCCTCAGGGCGGGAAATGAAAAACTGTTTTTT.

The rearrangement uses TRBV5-6 and TRBJ2-3, with 12 bases fitting TRBD2. Germline lookup yields CDR1 SGHDT and CDR2 YYEEEE. The CDR3 loop spans 18 amino acids. Trimming cost V 0 bases and J 1 base; bases outside gene matches: 6. CDR3 sequence: CASSLERTSGIGTDTQYF. The CDR3 DNA reads TGTGCCAGCAGCTTGGAACGGACTAGCGGGATTGGCACAGATACGCAGTATTTT.

The chain couples TRBV11-2 to TRBJ2-5, with 9 bases identical to TRBD1. CDR1 is SGHAT, CDR2 FQNNGV, per germline. The ends lost 4 bases at V and 2 bases at J; junction bases unmatched: 8. The CDR3 spans 16 residues. The CDR3 region has the DNA TGTGCCAGCAGCTCCGGGACAGGGTGGATTCAAGAGACCCAGTACTTC. Translation gives CASSSGTGWIQETQYF. The complete variable domain, with remaining parts taken from reference TRBV11-2 and TRBJ2-5, reads EAGVAQSPRYKIIEKRQSVAFWCNPISGHATLYWYQQILGQGPKLLIQFQNNGVVDDSQLPKDRFSAERLKGVDSTLKIQPAKLEDSAVYLCASSSGTGWIQETQYFGPGTRLLVL.

The chain uses TRBV5-1 and TRBJ2-5, with 10 nucleotides matching TRBD1. Germline V gene lookup returns CDR1 SGHRS and CDR2 YFSETQ. Germline trimming cut 4 bases from V and 4 bases from J; bases unmatched to any gene: 10. This CDR3 contains 16 residues. This CDR3 reads CASSPPGQGIGETQYF. CDR3 nucleotides: TGCGCCAGCAGCCCCCCGGGACAGGGGATTGGAGAGACCCAGTACTTC.

This rearrangement joins TRBV5-1 to TRBJ2-1, with D tentatively TRBD2 (6 bases). V was shortened by 2 bases and J by 7 bases, with 10 bases between the two germline ends. This CDR3 region has 13 residues. CDR1 is SGHRS and CDR2 is YFSETQ in the germline V gene. For the CDR3, the DNA is TGCGCCAGCAGCTTCTCTAGCGTAAATGAGCAGTTCTTC. As protein: CASSFSSVNEQFF.